This passage covers 19 T cell receptor beta chains from one sample sequenced in a study of T cell responses to AZD1222 COVID-19 vaccine (dated by TCRdb to the early 2020s). The sample's time point label is to be understood as: about 28 days (+/-7) after the second vaccine dose. Library method: the immunoSEQ multiplex PCR assay. TCRdb's version of the immuneACCESS table is confined to in-frame rearrangements and falls short of the full clone set. An unresolved V gene accounts for under half of the shortfall where checked; the remainder is of unknown origin. The sample records 80,000 to 100,000 clones, approximately 85% of which are singletons. The top ten constitute roughly 3.1% of the sample. Sequencing was performed on peripheral blood, taken 28 days after the second AZD1222 dose. These receptors were taken from an adult who received the AZD1222 COVID-19 vaccine.

The chain combines TRBV12-5 with TRBJ1-1, with a tentative D call TRBD1 (6 bases). The CDR3 is 14 amino acids. Germline V gene data show CDR1 as LGHNT and CDR2 as FRNRAP. V gave up 5 bases and J gave up 7 bases, with 17 bases separating them. CDR3 nucleotide sequence: TGTGCTAGTGGTAGATCAGGGGTTGTAGGTGAAGCTTTCTTT. This codes for CASGRSGVVGEAFF.

The rearrangement links TRBV27 to TRBJ1-5; 9 nucleotides line up with TRBD1. CDR3 length: 14 residues. From germline, CDR1 is MNHEY and CDR2 SMNVEV (reference sequence). V lost 3 bases and J lost 7; bases outside the gene matches: 4. CDR3 coding DNA: TGTGCCAGCAGTTTGGGACAGGGAAGACAGCCCCAGCATTTT. Encoded protein: CASSLGQGRQPQHF.

The chain combines TRBV19 with TRBJ1-3; D ambiguous. Germline V CDR1 and CDR2: LNHDA, SQIVND (reference sequence). The CDR3 is 14 amino acids. V dropped 7 bases and J dropped 0 bases, with 10 bases sitting between them. In nucleotides, the CDR3 is TGTGCCAGTAAAGCTCCCGGCTCTGGAAACACCATATATTTT. As protein: CASKAPGSGNTIYF.

The CDR3 coding sequence is TGTGCCAGTAGTAACAGGGGAGTTAATGAGCAGTTCTTC. Protein sequence: CASSNRGVNEQFF. The V call is TRBV19, the J call TRBJ2-1, with 7 nucleotides matching TRBD1. The CDR3 covers 13 residues. CDR1 and CDR2 from the germline V gene are LNHDA and SQIVND (reference sequence). J lost 7 bases, V lost 4 bases, and 4 bases had no gene match.

V usage is TRBV7-2 and J usage is TRBJ1-1; tentatively, D is TRBD1 (5 bases). In germline, CDR1 is SGHTA, CDR2 FQGNSA. Between the trimmed V and J ends, which lost 5 bases and 4 bases, there was a span of 14 bases. The CDR3 runs to 14 residues. CDR3 protein: CASSLTWGVTEAFF. CDR3 sequence (DNA): TGTGCCAGCAGCCTTACCTGGGGGGTCACTGAAGCTTTCTTT.

This clone is a singleton in its sample. The CDR3 reads CASRGGPASTEAFF. Written as DNA, the CDR3 is TGTGCCTCCCGTGGGGGGCCGGCGAGCACTGAAGCTTTCTTT. The chain joins TRBV7-3 to TRBJ1-1; TRBD1 is a possible D gene (6 bases). V lost 11 bases and J lost 4, with 20 bases in between. CDR3 length: 14 amino acids. CDR1 and CDR2 (germline): SGHTA, FQGTGA.

The rearrangement joins TRBV30 to TRBJ2-7, with a weak D call TRBD1 (6 bases). Looked up from germline, CDR1 is GTSNPN and CDR2 is SVGIG (reference sequence). Between the trimmed V and J ends, which lost 4 bases and 3 bases, there was a span of 19 bases. The CDR3 has 15 residues. The CDR3 loop reads CAWTPQPGHVYEQYF. The CDR3 coding sequence is TGTGCCTGGACTCCCCAGCCGGGACACGTCTACGAGCAGTACTTC. Variable domain in full (rest from reference TRBV30 and TRBJ2-7): SQTIHQWPATLVQPVGSPLSLECTVEGTSNPNLYWYRQAAGRGLQLLFYSVGIGQISSEVPQNLSASRPQDRQFILSSKKLLLSDSGFYLCAWTPQPGHVYEQYFGPGTRLTVT.

V is TRBV15 and J is TRBJ1-1, with D perhaps TRBD1 (5 bases). The CDR3 contains 15 residues. The V and J ends lost 8 bases and 3 bases respectively, with 19 bases between them. Per the germline V gene, CDR1 is LNHNV and CDR2 is YYDKDF (reference sequence). DNA for the CDR3: TGTGCCACCTCCGGGGGGGGGACGGGCTACACTGAAGCTTTCTTT. Translated: CATSGGGTGYTEAFF.

The chain links TRBV11-2 to TRBJ1-1, with D possibly TRBD1 on 6 matching bases. Germline V CDR1 and CDR2: SGHAT, FQNNGV. The CDR3 length is 13 residues. The ends were cut back, 2 bases at V and 11 bases at J, with 15 bases in the middle. In DNA, the CDR3 is TGTGCCAGCAGCTTATCAGGGGTCGGATGGGCTTTCTTT. Translation: CASSLSGVGWAFF.

This chain uses TRBV5-4 with TRBJ2-7; 9 bases line up with TRBD2. Per the germline V gene, CDR1 is SGHNT and CDR2 is YYREEE (reference sequence). The CDR3 extends over 16 amino acids. V lost 4 bases and J lost 1; bases outside the gene matches: 9. Written as DNA, the CDR3 is TGTGCCAGCAGCGTGAATGTGCTAGCGGGATCCTACGAGCAGTACTTC. It yields the protein CASSVNVLAGSYEQYF.

The chain carries TRBV7-6 and TRBJ2-3; D might be TRBD1 (6 bases). The CDR3 is 17 amino acids. Germline V lookup: CDR1 SGHVS, CDR2 FNYEAQ. V was pared by 5 bases and J by 4 bases, with 22 bases between. CDR3 in amino acids: CASSERDTQGVPDTQYF. CDR3 bases: TGTGCCAGCAGCGAACGGGACACCCAAGGAGTCCCAGATACGCAGTATTTT.

Written as DNA, the CDR3 is TGTGCCAGCAACGATCAGGGTAACTATGGCTACACCTTC. Protein product: CASNDQGNYGYTF. The chain links TRBV2 to TRBJ1-2; TRBD1 is a possible D gene (5 bases). V lost 7 bases and J 1 base, leaving 10 bases between the germline ends. CDR1 SNHLY and CDR2 FYNNEI come from the germline V gene. This CDR3 comprises 13 residues. The whole variable domain, filled in from reference TRBV2 and TRBJ1-2, reads EPEVTQTPSHQVTQMGQEVILRCVPISNHLYFYWYRQILGQKVEFLVSFYNNEISEKSEIFDDQFSVERPDGSNFTLKIRSTKLEDSAMYFCASNDQGNYGYTFGSGTRLTVV.

The rearrangement joins TRBV28 to TRBJ1-1; 7 bases fit TRBD1. The CDR3 sequence is 12 residues long. Trimming at V came to 6 bases and at J to 7 bases, leaving 5 bases not matched to a gene. Germline V gene data show CDR1 as MDHEN and CDR2 as SYDVKM. The chain's CDR3 is CASRVRDSEAFF. CDR3 DNA sequence: TGTGCCAGCAGGGTAAGGGACAGTGAAGCTTTCTTT.

This chain joins TRBV3-1 (or the pseudogene TRBV3-2) and TRBJ2-1; D remains ambiguous. V lost 2 bases and J lost 12, with 8 bases in between. The CDR3 is 11 amino acids. Germline V gene lookup returns CDR1 LGHDT and CDR2 YNNKEL (reference sequence). CDR3 nucleotide sequence: TGTGCCAGCAGCCAATTGCGAGCGCAGTTCTTC. Amino acid sequence: CASSQLRAQFF.

This chain connects TRBV6-5 to TRBJ2-3; D is possibly TRBD2 (5 bases). Germline-derived CDR1 and CDR2 are MNHEY and SVGAGI. The CDR3 runs 15 residues. Trimming took off 6 bases at V and 2 bases at J, with 15 bases between the two ends. The DNA for the CDR3 is TGTGCCAGCAGGCCAATCCAGGAGGTCACAGATACGCAGTATTTT. Translation: CASRPIQEVTDTQYF.

V is TRBV5-1 and J is TRBJ2-7, with 13 bases fitting TRBD2. This CDR3 comprises 14 residues. Losses at the gene ends were 3 bases for V and 6 bases for J; bases not matched to a gene: 3. Germline CDR1 SGHRS, CDR2 YFSETQ. The CDR3 sequence: CASSSTSGGFEQYF. CDR3 nucleotide sequence: TGCGCCAGCAGCTCGACTAGCGGGGGGTTCGAGCAGTACTTC.

The rearrangement joins TRBV5-4 to TRBJ1-1; tentative D call: TRBD1 (6 bases). Germline assignment: CDR1 SGHNT and CDR2 YYREEE (reference sequence). V was cut by 4 bases and J by 6 bases, with 13 bases left in between. This CDR3 has 13 amino acids. The CDR3 loop is CASSDRTVPEAFF. As DNA, the CDR3 is TGTGCCAGCAGCGACAGGACAGTGCCTGAAGCTTTCTTT.

A few counts support this clone. This chain uses TRBV20-1 with TRBJ1-4, with D unclear. The CDR3 is 11 residues long. V was cut by 5 bases and J by 11 bases, with 12 bases left in between. Germline V lookup: CDR1 DFQATT, CDR2 SNEGSKA (reference sequence). Here the CDR3 reads CSAPTSAKLFF. The CDR3 nucleotides are TGCAGTGCTCCGACTTCCGCTAAACTGTTTTTT.

This clone appeared a few times. This rearrangement joins TRBV3-1 (or the pseudogene TRBV3-2) to TRBJ2-7; D ambiguous. The germline V and J ends were trimmed by 1 base and 4 bases, with 5 bases remaining between them. This CDR3 has 12 residues. Germline-derived CDR1 and CDR2 are LGHDT and YNNKEL (reference sequence). CDR3 region: CASSQADYEQYF. The CDR3 DNA is TGTGCCAGCAGCCAAGCCGATTACGAGCAGTACTTC.